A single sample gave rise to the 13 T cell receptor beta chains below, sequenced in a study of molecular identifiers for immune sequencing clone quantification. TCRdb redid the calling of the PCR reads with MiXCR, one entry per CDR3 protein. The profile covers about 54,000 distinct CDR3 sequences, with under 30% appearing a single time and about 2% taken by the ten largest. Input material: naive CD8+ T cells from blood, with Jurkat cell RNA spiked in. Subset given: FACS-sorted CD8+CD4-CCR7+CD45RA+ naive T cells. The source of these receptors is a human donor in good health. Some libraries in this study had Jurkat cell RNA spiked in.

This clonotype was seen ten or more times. The CDR3 protein is CASSQGLTGNEKLFF. CDR3 nucleotides: TGCGCCAGCAGCCAAGGGCTCACAGGGAATGAAAAACTGTTTTTT. The gene calls are TRBV4-1 and TRBJ1-4, with D possibly being TRBD1 (6 bases). The CDR3 has 15 amino acids. V was trimmed by 1 base and J by 5 bases, leaving 11 bases between them. CDR1 MGHRA and CDR2 YSYEKL come from the germline V gene.

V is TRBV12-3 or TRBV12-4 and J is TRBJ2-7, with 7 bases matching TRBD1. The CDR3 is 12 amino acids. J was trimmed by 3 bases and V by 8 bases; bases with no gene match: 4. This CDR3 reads CASAWTGYEQYF. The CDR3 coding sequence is TGTGCCAGCGCCTGGACAGGCTACGAGCAGTACTTC.

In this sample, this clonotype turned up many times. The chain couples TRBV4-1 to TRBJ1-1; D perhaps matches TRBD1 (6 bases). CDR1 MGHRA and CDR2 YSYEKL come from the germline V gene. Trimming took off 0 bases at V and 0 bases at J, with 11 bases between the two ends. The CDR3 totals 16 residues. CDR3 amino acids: CASSQDRQGLNTEAFF. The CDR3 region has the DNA TGCGCCAGCAGCCAAGATCGCCAGGGGTTGAACACTGAAGCTTTCTTT.

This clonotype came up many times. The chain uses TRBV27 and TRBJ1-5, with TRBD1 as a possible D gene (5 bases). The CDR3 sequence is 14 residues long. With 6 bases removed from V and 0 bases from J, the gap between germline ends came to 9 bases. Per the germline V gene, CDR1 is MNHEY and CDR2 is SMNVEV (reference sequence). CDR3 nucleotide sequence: TGTGCCAGCAGCCTGGGGGTTAGCAATCAGCCCCAGCATTTT. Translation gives CASSLGVSNQPQHF.

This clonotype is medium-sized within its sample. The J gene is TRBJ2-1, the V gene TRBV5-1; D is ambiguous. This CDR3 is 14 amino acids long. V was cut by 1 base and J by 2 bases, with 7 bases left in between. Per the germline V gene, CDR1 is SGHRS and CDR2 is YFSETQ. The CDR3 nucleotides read TGCGCCAGCAGCTTGTCCTGGCCCTACAATGAGCAGTTCTTC. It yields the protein CASSLSWPYNEQFF.

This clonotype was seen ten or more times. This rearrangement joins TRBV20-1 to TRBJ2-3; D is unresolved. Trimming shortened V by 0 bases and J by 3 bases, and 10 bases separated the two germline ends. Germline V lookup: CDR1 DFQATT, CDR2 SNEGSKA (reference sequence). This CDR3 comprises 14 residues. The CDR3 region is CSARDRVSTDTQYF. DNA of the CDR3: TGCAGTGCTAGAGATAGGGTTTCTACAGATACGCAGTATTTT.

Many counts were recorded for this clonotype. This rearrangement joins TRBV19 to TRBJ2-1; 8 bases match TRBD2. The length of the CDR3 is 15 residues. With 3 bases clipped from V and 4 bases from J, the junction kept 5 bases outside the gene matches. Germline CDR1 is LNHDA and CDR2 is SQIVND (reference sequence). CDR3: CASSMLAGTYNEQFF. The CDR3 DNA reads TGTGCCAGTAGTATGCTAGCGGGTACGTACAATGAGCAGTTCTTC.

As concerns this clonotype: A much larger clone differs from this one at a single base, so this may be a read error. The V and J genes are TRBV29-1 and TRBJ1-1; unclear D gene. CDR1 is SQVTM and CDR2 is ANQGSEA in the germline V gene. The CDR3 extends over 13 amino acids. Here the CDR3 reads CGVDMGMNTEAFF. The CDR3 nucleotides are TGCGGCGTTGATATGGGAATGAACACTGAAGCTTTCTTT.

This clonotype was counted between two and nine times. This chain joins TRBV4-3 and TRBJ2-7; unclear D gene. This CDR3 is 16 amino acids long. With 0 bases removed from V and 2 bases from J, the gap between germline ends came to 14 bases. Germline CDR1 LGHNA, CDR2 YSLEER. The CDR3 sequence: CASSQDRYASTYEQYF. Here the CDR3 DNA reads TGCGCCAGCAGCCAAGATAGGTACGCCAGTACCTACGAGCAGTACTTC.

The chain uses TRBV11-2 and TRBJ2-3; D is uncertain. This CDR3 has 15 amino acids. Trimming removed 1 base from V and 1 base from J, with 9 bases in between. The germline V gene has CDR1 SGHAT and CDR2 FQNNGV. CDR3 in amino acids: CASSLVRVGTDTQYF. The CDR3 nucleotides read TGTGCCAGCAGCTTAGTTCGGGTTGGCACAGATACGCAGTATTTT.

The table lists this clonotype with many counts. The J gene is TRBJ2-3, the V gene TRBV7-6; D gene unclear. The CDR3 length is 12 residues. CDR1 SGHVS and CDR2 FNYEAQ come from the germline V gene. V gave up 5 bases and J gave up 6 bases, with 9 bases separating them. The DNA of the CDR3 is TGTGCCAGCAGCGGCTACACTGATACGCAGTATTTT. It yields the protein CASSGYTDTQYF.

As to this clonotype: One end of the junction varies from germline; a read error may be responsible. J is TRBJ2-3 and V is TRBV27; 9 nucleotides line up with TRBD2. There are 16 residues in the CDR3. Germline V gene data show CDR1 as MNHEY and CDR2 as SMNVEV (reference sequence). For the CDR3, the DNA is TGTGCCAGCAGTTCCGTCCGGGCGGGGGGGGCAGATACGCGGTATTTT. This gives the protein CASSSVRAGGADTRYF.

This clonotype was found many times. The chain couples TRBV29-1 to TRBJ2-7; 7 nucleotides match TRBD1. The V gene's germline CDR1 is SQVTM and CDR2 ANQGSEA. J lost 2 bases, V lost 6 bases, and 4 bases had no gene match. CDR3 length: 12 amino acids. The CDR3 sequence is CSVETGAYEQYF. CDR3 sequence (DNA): TGCAGCGTAGAAACAGGGGCCTACGAGCAGTACTTC.